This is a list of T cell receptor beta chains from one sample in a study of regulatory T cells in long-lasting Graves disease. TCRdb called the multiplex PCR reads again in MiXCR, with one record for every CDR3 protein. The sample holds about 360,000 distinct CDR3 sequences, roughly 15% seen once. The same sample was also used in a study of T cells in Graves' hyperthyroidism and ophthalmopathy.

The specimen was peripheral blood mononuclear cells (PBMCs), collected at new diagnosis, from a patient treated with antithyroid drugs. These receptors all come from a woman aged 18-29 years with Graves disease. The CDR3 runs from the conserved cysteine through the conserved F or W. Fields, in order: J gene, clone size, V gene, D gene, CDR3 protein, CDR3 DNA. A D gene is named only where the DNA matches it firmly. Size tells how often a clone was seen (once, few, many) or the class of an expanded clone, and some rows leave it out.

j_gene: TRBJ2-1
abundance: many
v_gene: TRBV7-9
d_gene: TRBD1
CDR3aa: CASSSHRGQISFGREQFF
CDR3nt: TGTGCCAGCAGTTCCCACCGGGGACAGATAAGCTTTGGGCGTGAGCAGTTCTTC

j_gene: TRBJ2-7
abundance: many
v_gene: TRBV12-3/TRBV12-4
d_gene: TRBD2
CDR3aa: CASTSSGRAGEQYF
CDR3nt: TGTGCCAGCACCTCTAGCGGGAGGGCCGGGGAGCAGTACTTC

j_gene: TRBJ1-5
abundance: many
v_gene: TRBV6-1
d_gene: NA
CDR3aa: CASSEWGPQPQHF
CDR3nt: TGTGCCAGCAGTGAATGGGGGCCCCAGCCCCAGCATTTT

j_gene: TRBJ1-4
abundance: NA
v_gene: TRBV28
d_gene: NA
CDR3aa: CASSLKSTNEKLFF
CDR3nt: TGTGCCAGCAGTTTAAAGTCAACTAATGAAAAACTGTTTTTT

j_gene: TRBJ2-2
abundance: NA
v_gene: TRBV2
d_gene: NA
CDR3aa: CASKTNANTGELFF
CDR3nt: TGTGCCAGCAAGACTAACGCGAACACCGGGGAGCTGTTTTTT

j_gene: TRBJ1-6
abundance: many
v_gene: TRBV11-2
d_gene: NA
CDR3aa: CASSPDYNSPLHF
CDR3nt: TGTGCCAGCAGCCCGGACTATAATTCACCCCTCCACTTT

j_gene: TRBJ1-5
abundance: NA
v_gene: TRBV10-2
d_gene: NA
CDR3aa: CASSESDQPQHF
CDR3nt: TGCGCCAGCAGTGAATCCGATCAGCCCCAGCATTTT

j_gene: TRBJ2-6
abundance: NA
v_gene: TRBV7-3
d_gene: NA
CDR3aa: CASSREVSGANVLTF
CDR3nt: TGTGCCAGCAGCCGAGAGGTATCTGGGGCCAACGTCCTGACTTTC

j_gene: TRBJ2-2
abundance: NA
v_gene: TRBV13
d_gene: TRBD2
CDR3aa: CASSSRLAGGIGELFF
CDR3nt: TGTGCCAGCAGCTCCCGACTAGCGGGAGGGATAGGGGAGCTGTTTTTT

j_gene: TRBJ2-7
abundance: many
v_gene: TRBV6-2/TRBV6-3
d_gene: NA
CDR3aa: CASSEALGAAREQYF
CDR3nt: TGTGCCAGCAGTGAAGCTTTAGGGGCGGCACGAGAGCAGTACTTC

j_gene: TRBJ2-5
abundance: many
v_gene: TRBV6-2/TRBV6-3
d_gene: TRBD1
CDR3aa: CAGQVYETQYF
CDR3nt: TGTGCCGGACAGGTTTATGAGACCCAGTACTTC

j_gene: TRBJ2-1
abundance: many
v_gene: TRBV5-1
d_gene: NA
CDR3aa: CASARGTSREGEQFF
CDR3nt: TGCGCCAGCGCCAGAGGCACGAGCCGAGAGGGGGAGCAGTTCTTC

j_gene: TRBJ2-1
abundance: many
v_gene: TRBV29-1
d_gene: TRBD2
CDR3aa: CSVEGGTSGSYNEQFF
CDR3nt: TGCAGCGTTGAAGGAGGGACTAGCGGATCCTACAATGAGCAGTTCTTC

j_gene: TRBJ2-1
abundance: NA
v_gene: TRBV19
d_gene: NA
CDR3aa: CASSIEARGYEQFF
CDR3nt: TGTGCCAGTAGTATAGAGGCCCGGGGCTATGAGCAGTTCTTC

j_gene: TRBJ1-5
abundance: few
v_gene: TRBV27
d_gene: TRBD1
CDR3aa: CASSFDRVSQPQHF
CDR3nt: TGTGCCAGCAGTTTCGACAGGGTAAGTCAGCCCCAGCATTTT

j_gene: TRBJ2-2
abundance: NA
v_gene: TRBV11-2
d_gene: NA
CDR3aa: CASSFYDGTGLGGYTGELFF
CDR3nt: TGTGCCAGCAGCTTTTATGATGGCACAGGGCTGGGGGGTTACACCGGGGAGCTGTTTTTT

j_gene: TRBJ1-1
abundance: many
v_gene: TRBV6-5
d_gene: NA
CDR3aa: CASSYSGGIRAFF
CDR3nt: TGTGCCAGCAGTTACTCGGGAGGGATCCGAGCTTTCTTT

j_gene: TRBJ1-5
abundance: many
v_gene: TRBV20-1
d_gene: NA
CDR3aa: CSASKSGFLGQPQHF
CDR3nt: TGCAGTGCTAGTAAGTCAGGGTTTCTGGGGCAGCCCCAGCATTTT

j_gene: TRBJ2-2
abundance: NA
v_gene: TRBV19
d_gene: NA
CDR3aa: CATLTRGTGELFF
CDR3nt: TGTGCCACCTTGACAAGAGGGACCGGGGAGCTGTTTTTT

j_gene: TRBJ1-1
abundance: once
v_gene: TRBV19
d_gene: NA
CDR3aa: CASRSVAEAFF
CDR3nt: TGTGCCAGTAGGTCGGTGGCTGAAGCTTTCTTT

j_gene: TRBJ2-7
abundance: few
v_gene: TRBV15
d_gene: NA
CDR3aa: CATSTSYEQYF
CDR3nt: TGTGCCACCAGCACCTCCTACGAGCAGTACTTC

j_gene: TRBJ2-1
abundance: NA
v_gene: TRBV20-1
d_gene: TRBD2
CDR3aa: CSARAAGLAGGAYNEQFF
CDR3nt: TGCAGTGCTAGAGCAGCGGGACTAGCGGGGGGGGCCTACAATGAGCAGTTCTTC

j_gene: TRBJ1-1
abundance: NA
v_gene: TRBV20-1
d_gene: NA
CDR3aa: CSARAGRDTEAFF
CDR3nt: TGCAGTGCTCGTGCCGGACGGGACACTGAAGCTTTCTTT

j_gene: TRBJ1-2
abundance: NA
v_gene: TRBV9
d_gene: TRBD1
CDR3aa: CASSVTGDGYTF
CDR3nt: TGTGCCAGCAGCGTAACAGGGGATGGCTACACCTTC

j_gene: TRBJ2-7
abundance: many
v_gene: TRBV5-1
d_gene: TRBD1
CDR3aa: CASSGQEFFQYF
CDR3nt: TGCGCCAGCAGCGGACAGGAGTTCTTCCAGTACTTC

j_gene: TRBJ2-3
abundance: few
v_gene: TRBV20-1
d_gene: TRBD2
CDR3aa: CSALRGTSGSDTQYF
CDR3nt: TGCAGTGCTCTGAGAGGGACTAGCGGGAGTGATACGCAGTATTTT

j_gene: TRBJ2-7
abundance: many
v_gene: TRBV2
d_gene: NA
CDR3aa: CASWDNLSSYEQYF
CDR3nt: TGTGCCAGCTGGGACAACCTAAGCTCCTACGAGCAGTACTTC

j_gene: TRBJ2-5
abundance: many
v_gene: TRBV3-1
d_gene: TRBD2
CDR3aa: CASSQGLAVDQETQYF
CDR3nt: TGTGCCAGCAGCCAAGGACTAGCGGTTGATCAAGAGACCCAGTACTTC

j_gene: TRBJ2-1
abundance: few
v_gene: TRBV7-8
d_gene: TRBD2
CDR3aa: CASSQTRDNEAGTSVSNEQFF
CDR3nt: TGTGCCAGCAGCCAGACCCGGGATAACGAGGCCGGGACTAGCGTTTCCAATGAGCAGTTCTTC

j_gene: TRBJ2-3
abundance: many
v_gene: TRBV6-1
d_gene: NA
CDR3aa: CASTKKDTQYF
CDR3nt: TGTGCCAGCACAAAGAAGGATACGCAGTATTTT

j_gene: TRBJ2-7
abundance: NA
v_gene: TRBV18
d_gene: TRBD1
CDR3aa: CASSPAGQGGNYEQYF
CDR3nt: TGTGCCAGCTCACCCGCGGGACAGGGGGGAAACTACGAGCAGTACTTC

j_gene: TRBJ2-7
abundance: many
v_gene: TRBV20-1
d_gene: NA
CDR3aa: CSARARGLYEQYF
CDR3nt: TGCAGTGCTAGAGCGCGGGGTCTCTACGAGCAGTACTTC

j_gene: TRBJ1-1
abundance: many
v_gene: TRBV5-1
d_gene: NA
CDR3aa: CASSHPDSNTEAFF
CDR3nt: TGCGCCAGCAGCCACCCCGACAGCAACACTGAAGCTTTCTTT

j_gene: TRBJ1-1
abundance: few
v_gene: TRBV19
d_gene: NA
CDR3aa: CASSMGEYTEAFF
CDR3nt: TGTGCCAGTAGTATGGGGGAGTACACTGAAGCTTTCTTT

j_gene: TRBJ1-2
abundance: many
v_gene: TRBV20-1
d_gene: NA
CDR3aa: CSAKRPGRENGYTF
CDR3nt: TGCAGTGCTAAGAGACCAGGACGGGAGAATGGCTACACCTTC

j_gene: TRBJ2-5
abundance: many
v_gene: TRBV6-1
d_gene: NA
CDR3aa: CASSRTNKETQYF
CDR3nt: TGTGCCAGCAGTAGAACAAACAAAGAGACCCAGTACTTC

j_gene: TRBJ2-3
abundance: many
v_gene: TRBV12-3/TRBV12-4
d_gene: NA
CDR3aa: CASSLDLRNPTDTQYF
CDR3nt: TGTGCCAGCAGTTTAGATCTGCGAAACCCAACAGATACGCAGTATTTT

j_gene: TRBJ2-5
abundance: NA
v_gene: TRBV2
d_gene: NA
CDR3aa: CASFRDRSGIAHETQYF
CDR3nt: TGTGCCAGCTTTAGGGACAGGAGCGGGATAGCACATGAGACCCAGTACTTC

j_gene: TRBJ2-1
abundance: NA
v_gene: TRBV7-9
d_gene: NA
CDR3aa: CASVTGPQVDEQFF
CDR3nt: TGTGCCAGCGTCACAGGGCCCCAGGTTGATGAGCAGTTCTTC

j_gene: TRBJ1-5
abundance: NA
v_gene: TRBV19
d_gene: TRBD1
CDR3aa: CASSTRQGRYQPQHF
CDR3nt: TGTGCCAGTAGTACCAGACAGGGGCGATATCAGCCCCAGCATTTT

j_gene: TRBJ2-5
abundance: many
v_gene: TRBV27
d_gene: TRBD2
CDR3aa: CASRQAGGQETQYF
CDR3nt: TGTGCCAGCAGACAAGCGGGAGGGCAAGAGACCCAGTACTTC

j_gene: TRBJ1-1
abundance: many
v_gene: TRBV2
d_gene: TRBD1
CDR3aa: CATSQGEGTEAFF
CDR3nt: TGTGCCACCAGTCAGGGGGAAGGCACTGAAGCTTTCTTT

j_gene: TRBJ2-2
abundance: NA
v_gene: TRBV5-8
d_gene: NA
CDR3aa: CASSLVGGSGELFF
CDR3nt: TGTGCCAGCAGCTTGGTAGGGGGGTCCGGGGAGCTGTTTTTT

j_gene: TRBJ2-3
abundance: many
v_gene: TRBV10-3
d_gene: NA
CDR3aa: CAITRGWPTDTQYF
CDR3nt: TGTGCCATCACCCGAGGTTGGCCCACAGATACGCAGTATTTT

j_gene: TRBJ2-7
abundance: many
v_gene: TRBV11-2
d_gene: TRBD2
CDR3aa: CASSRTATSGVSYEQYF
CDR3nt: TGTGCCAGCAGCCGGACGGCGACTAGCGGGGTCTCCTACGAGCAGTACTTC

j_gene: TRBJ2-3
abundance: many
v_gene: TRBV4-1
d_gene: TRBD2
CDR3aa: CASSQVQGGFTDTQYF
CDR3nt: TGCGCCAGCAGCCAAGTGCAGGGAGGGTTCACAGATACGCAGTATTTT

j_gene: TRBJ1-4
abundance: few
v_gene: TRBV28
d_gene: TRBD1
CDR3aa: CASSPAGGGEKLFF
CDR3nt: TGTGCCAGCAGCCCAGCAGGGGGCGGTGAAAAACTGTTTTTT

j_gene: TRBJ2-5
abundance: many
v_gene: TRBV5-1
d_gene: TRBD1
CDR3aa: CASSGGQGETQYF
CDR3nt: TGCGCCAGCAGCGGGGGACAGGGGGAGACCCAGTACTTC

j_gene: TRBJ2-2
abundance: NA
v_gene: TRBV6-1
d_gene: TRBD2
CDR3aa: CASSPSGGVGTGELFF
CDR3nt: TGTGCCAGCAGCCCCTCGGGGGGGGTTGGGACCGGGGAGCTGTTTTTT

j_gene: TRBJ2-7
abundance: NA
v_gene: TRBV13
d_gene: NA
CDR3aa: CASSFMCSGVGACEQYF
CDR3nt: TGTGCCAGCAGTTTCATGTGTAGCGGAGTGGGGGCCTGCGAGCAGTACTTC

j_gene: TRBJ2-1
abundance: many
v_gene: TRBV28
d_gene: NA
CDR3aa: CASREGLYNEQFF
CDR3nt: TGTGCCAGCAGGGAGGGCCTCTACAATGAGCAGTTCTTC

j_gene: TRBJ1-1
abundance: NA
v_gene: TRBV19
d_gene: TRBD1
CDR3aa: CASSVPGQGASGIMNTEAFF
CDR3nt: TGTGCCAGTAGTGTTCCGGGACAGGGGGCAAGTGGGATTATGAACACTGAAGCTTTCTTT

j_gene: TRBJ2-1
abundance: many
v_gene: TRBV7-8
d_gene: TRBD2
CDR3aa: CASSHRGTGGPVEEQFF
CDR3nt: TGTGCCAGCAGCCATAGGGGGACGGGAGGGCCCGTTGAAGAGCAGTTCTTC

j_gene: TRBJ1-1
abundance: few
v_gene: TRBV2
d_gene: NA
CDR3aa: CASSDFRAFF
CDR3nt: TGTGCCAGCAGTGACTTCCGAGCTTTCTTT

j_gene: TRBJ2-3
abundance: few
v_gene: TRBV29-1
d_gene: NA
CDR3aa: CSVETPGTDTQYF
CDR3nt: TGCAGCGTTGAAACCCCAGGAACAGATACGCAGTATTTT